This T cell receptor beta chain derives from a study of shared clonotypes between healthy human individuals. Regarding this clone: Its antigen is unknown.

Study-level findings and limits: Rarefaction showed sorted-subset sequencing was incomplete despite large depth.

Within Nashville, Tennessee resided all donors, each a Caucasian adult. A CD45RA+ naive subset and a CD45RA-negative memory subset were split from CD4+ cells. The assay ran at deep level. Clones were read by immunoSEQ multiplex PCR, and TCRdb kept only the in-frame ones, dropping some. The table has about 2.3 million clones, about 92% seen once. Per the germline V gene, CDR1 is SGHRS and CDR2 is YFSETQ. Trimming cost V 5 bases and J 0 bases, with 15 bases left between them. This CDR3 has 16 residues. This sequence joins TRBV5-1 and TRBJ1-3; no clear D. The source is a man between 18 and 35 years old in good health. Some clones in this sample may be carry-over from other donors' samples. Source material: naive CD4+ T cells from PBMCs. Sample subset: CD45RA+ positively selected. The CDR3 DNA is TGCGCCAGCAGTTCGGGTAGAGCCTTCTCTGGAAACACCATATATTTT. Amino acids: CASSSGRAFSGNTIYF.